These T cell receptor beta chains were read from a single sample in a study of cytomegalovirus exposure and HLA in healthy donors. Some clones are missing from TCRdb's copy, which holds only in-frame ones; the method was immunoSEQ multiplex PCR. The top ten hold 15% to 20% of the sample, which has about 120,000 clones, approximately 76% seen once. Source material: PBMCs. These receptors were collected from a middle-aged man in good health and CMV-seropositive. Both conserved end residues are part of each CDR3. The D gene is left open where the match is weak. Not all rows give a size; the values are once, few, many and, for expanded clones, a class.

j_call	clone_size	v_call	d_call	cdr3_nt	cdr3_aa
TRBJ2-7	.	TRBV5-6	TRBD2	TGTGCCAGCAGCTTTGGGGGGGACGGAACCTACGAGCAGTACTTC	CASSFGGDGTYEQYF
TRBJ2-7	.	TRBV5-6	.	TGTGCCAGCAGCCCCGTCAGGGTTACCTACGAGCAGTACTTC	CASSPVRVTYEQYF
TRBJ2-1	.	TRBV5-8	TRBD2	TGTGCCAGCAGCATGACTAGCGGGAGGATCGGTGTCTTC	CASSMTSGRIGVF
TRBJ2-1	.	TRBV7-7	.	TGTGCCAGCAGCCCCTCACCTCTAGCTTCCAATGAGCAGTTCTTC	CASSPSPLASNEQFF
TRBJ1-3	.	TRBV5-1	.	TGCGCCAGCGGTAACAGGGTCGGAAACACCATATATTTT	CASGNRVGNTIYF
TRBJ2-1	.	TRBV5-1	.	TGCGCCAGCAGCTTGCTTCAGGGGTCCTACAATGAGCAGTTCTTC	CASSLLQGSYNEQFF
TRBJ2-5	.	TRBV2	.	TGTGCCAGGACTCAGGAGACCCAGTACTTC	CARTQETQYF
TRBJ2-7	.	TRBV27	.	TGTGCCAGCAGTTTGGGAAGGCAGGGCTACGAGCAGTACTTC	CASSLGRQGYEQYF
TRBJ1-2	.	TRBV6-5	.	TGTGCCAGCAGGACAGCTAACTATGGCTACACCTTC	CASRTANYGYTF
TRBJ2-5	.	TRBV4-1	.	TGCGCCAGCAGCCCAGGTATTATGGAGACCCAGTACTTC	CASSPGIMETQYF
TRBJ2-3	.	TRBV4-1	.	TGCGCCAGCAGCCAAAACCCGGGAGCGGCAGATACGCAGTATTTT	CASSQNPGAADTQYF
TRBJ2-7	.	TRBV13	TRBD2	TGTGCCAGCAGGGACAGTTCTAGCGGGAGGCCTCCCTACGAGCAGTACTTC	CASRDSSSGRPPYEQYF
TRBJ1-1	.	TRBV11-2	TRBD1	TGTGCCAGCAGCCGTGACAGGGCGAACACTGAAGCTTTCTTT	CASSRDRANTEAFF
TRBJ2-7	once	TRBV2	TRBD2	TGTGCCAGCAGTGAAGCGGGGACTAGCGAGTACGAGCAGTACTTC	CASSEAGTSEYEQYF
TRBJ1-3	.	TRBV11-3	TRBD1	TGTGCCAGCAGCTTAAGGACAGGAACTGGAAACACCATATATTTT	CASSLRTGTGNTIYF
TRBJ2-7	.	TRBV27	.	TGTGCCAGCAGTTTATTGTCCGGGGACGAGCAGTACTTC	CASSLLSGDEQYF
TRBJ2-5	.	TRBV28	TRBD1	TGTGCCAGCAGATTACAGGGGGCTGGGGAGACCCAGTACTTC	CASRLQGAGETQYF
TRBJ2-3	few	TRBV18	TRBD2	TGTGCCAGCTCACCGCTTAGCGGACTAGCGGTTAGCACAGATACGCAGTATTTT	CASSPLSGLAVSTDTQYF
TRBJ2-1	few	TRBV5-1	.	TGCGCCAGCAGCTTGGAAGGGAGAAAGTTCAATGAGCAGTTCTTC	CASSLEGRKFNEQFF
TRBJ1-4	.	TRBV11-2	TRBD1	TGTGCCAGCAAACCCGGGACAGGGGGCTCGAAAGCAACTAATGAAAAACTGTTTTTT	CASKPGTGGSKATNEKLFF
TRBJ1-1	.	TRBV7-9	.	TGTGCCAGCAGCGCTTTAGAAGAAGCTTTCTTT	CASSALEEAFF
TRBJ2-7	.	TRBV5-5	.	TGTGCCAGCAGCCGGGACACGTCCTACGAGCAGTACTTC	CASSRDTSYEQYF
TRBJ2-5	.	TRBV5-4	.	TGTGCCAGCAGCTTGGCCCAGGGGCGTCAAGAGACCCAGTACTTC	CASSLAQGRQETQYF
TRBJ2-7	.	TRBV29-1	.	TGCAGCGTTCTCACCGGGAGCGCCTACGAGCAGTACTTC	CSVLTGSAYEQYF
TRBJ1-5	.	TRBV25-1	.	TGTGCCAGCAGTGGCTTCGAGGGTAGCAATCAGCCCCAGCATTTT	CASSGFEGSNQPQHF
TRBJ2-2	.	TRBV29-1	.	TGCAGCGTTGCTCTTAGCACTAACACCGGGGAGCTGTTTTTT	CSVALSTNTGELFF
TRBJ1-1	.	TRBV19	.	TGTGCCAGTGTACTCTTGTCCACGAGGGAAGCTTTCTTT	CASVLLSTREAFF
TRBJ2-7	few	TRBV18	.	TGTGCCAGCTCACCGCTTCATGCAGGGGACGAGCAGTACTTC	CASSPLHAGDEQYF
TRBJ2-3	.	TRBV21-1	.	TGTGCCAGCAGCAGCAGTGATTTCGACAGGCGTCCGGGTACAGATACGCAGTATTTT	CASSSSDFDRRPGTDTQYF
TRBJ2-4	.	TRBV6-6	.	TGTGCCAGCAGTTACTCGGGGGAGGACATTCAGTACTTC	CASSYSGEDIQYF
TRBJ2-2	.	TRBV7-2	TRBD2	TGTGCCAGCAGCTTGGGACTAGCGAATGGGGAGCTGTTTTTT	CASSLGLANGELFF
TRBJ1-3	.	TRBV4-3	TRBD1	TGCGCCAGCAGCCAAAGGTCCGGGACAGCTTCTGGAAACACCATATATTTT	CASSQRSGTASGNTIYF
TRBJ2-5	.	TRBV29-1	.	TGCAGCGTTGAGGGTGGACAGTTACAAGAGACCCAGTACTTC	CSVEGGQLQETQYF
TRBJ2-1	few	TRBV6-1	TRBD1	TGTGCCAGCAGTCCCCGGACAGGGTTGGGCAATGAGCAGTTCTTC	CASSPRTGLGNEQFF
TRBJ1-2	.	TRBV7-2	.	TGTGCCAGCAGCTTAGTTACGGGATCTAACTATGGCTACACCTTC	CASSLVTGSNYGYTF
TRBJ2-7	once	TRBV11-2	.	TGTGCCAGCAGCTCCGGGATCCAAAAGCAGTACTTC	CASSSGIQKQYF
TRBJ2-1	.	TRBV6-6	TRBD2	TGTGCCAGCAGTTACTCGACTAGCGGGGGCGCCTTGGGGCAGTTCTTC	CASSYSTSGGALGQFF